This T cell receptor beta chain was retrieved from a study of blood T cell repertoires in COVID-19. Across the whole study: Sites across the United States, Italy and Spain contributed samples from acute and convalescent COVID-19. In each case, the material was cDNA or gDNA derived from T cells, B-cell-depleted T cells, or PBMCs.

In the authors' methods: Researchers report that nucleated cell counts were estimated from reference gene primer amplification. Sequencing was performed with immunoSEQ multiplex PCR; in TCRdb, only in-frame clones are kept and a portion is missing. The DNA was the basis for D and trimming; V, J and clone size are from that table. The table has some 100,000 clones, about 89% seen once; the top ten hold over 9%. The sequencing sample was made of peripheral blood. This clonotype was obtained from a man aged 50 to 59 with acute or convalescent COVID-19.

The CDR3 loop is CAWSRGLAYEQYF. The CDR3 DNA is TGTGCCTGGAGTAGGGGACTAGCCTACGAGCAGTACTTC. The rearrangement links TRBV30 to TRBJ2-7; 8 bases are shared with TRBD2. Losses at the gene ends were 2 bases for V and 2 bases for J; bases not matched to a gene: 2. Per germline, CDR1 GTSNPN and CDR2 SVGIG (reference sequence). CDR3 length: 13 residues.